This T cell receptor (beta chain) was identified in a study of T-cell memory formation after mild COVID-19. Findings and caveats of the study: There were some responding clones in pre-infection memory, which suggested that cross-reactive memory had joined. Most CD4+ clones that shrank were in CM and EM, while CD8+ ones turned up in EMRA.

The TCR alpha and TCR beta cDNA libraries, bearing sample barcodes and UMIs, were generated by 5'RACE using constant-segment primers. TCRdb ran MiXCR on the 5' RACE reads and lists one entry per CDR3 protein. The sample contains 350,000 to 550,000 distinct CDR3 sequences, about a sixth of which appear only once. A word on this clonotype: Its matching antigen is unknown.

Sequencing input: PBMCs or a T cell subset sorted from them (not recorded which). The receptor comes from a man aged 18 to 30 who had mild COVID-19 (a few samples of this study predate the infection). Cell type and time point are not known.

The CDR3 loop is CASSWTSVGGQETQYF. The CDR3 bases are TGCGCCAGCAGCTGGACTAGCGTGGGGGGGCAAGAGACCCAGTACTTC. The chain recombines TRBV5-1 with TRBJ2-5; 9 nucleotides match TRBD2. Per the germline V gene, CDR1 is SGHRS and CDR2 is YFSETQ. J gave up 2 bases and V 3 bases, and 8 bases lay outside the gene matches. This CDR3 is built from 16 residues.